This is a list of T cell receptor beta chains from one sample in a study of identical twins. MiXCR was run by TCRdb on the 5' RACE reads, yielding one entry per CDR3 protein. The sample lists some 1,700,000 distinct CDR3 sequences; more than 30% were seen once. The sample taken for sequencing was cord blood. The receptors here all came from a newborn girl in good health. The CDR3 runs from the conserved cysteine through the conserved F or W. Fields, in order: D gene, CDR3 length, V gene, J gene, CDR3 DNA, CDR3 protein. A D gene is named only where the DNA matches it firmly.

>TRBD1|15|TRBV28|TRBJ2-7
TGTGCCAGCAGTACCCCCGGGACAGGGGCCTACGAGCAGTACTTC
CASSTPGTGAYEQYF
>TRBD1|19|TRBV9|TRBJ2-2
TGTGCCAGCAGCGTAGACTCCGAGAGGGGACAGGGATTTACCGGGGAGCTGTTTTTT
CASSVDSERGQGFTGELFF
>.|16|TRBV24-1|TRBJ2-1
TGTGCCACCAGTCCCAGGGAAGCCTACTCCTACAATGAGCAGTTCTTC
CATSPREAYSYNEQFF
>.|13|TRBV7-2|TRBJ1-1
TGTGCCAGCAGCCTACCCATCAACACTGAAGCTTTCTTT
CASSLPINTEAFF
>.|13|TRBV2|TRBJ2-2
TGTGCCAGCAGCGCCTGGGACACCGGGGAGCTGTTTTTT
CASSAWDTGELFF
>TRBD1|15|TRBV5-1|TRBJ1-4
TGCGCCAGCAGCTCGAGACAGGGTGGGAGTGAAAAACTGTTTTTT
CASSSRQGGSEKLFF
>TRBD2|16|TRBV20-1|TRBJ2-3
TGCAGTGCACGCCCCCTAGCGGGGGGGATCACAGATACGCAGTATTTT
CSARPLAGGITDTQYF
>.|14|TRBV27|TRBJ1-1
TGTGCCAGCAGTTTAAACTTTATGAACACTGAAGCTTTCTTT
CASSLNFMNTEAFF
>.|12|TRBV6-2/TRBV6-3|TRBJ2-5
TGTGCCAGCAGTTTCGGGGGCGCCGACGAGTACTTC
CASSFGGADEYF
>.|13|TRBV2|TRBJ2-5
TGTGCCAGCAGTGAAAAGCGGCAAGAGACCCAGTACTTC
CASSEKRQETQYF
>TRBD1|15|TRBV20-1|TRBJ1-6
TGCAGTGCTAGAGAGGAGGGGACAGGGCGATCACCCCTCCACTTT
CSAREEGTGRSPLHF
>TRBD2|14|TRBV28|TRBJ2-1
TGTGCCAGCAGACTACCGGGACTATTCAATGGGCAGTTCTTC
CASRLPGLFNGQFF
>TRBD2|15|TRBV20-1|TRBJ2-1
TGCAGTGCTAGTCCCCAAGCGGGGGTATACAATGAGCAGTTCTTC
CSASPQAGVYNEQFF
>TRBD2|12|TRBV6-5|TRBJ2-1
TGTGCCAGCTCAGGAGCGGGGCAAGGGGTGTTCTTC
CASSGAGQGVFF
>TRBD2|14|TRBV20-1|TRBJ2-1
TGCAGTGCCCCGACTAGCGGGGTATCCAATGAGCAGTTCTTC
CSAPTSGVSNEQFF
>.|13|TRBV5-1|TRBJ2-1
TGCGCCAGCAGCTTGGTTAGCGAAGTAAAGCAGTTCTTC
CASSLVSEVKQFF